This T cell receptor beta chain was observed in a study of shared clonotypes between healthy human individuals. Study findings and constraints: The authors sampled blood alone, and tissue repertoires likely differ.

Sorted-subset replicate PCR reactions contained 200 to 250 ng DNA, corresponding to some 30,000 T cell genomes. TCRdb keeps only in-frame clones here, not all; method: immunoSEQ multiplex PCR. The table includes about 2 million clones, roughly 95% detected once. The V gene's germline CDR1 is SEHNR and CDR2 FQNEAQ (reference sequence). Between the trimmed V and J ends, which lost 0 bases and 4 bases, there was a span of 6 bases. The CDR3 loop spans 13 amino acids. To note about this clone: Its antigen is unidentified. This sample also contains other DNA sequences that code for the same CDR3.

This receptor was obtained from a man in his late teens or twenties in good health. This chain connects TRBV7-9 to TRBJ1-2, with D perhaps TRBD1 (6 bases). Material: naive CD4+ T cells sorted from blood. Subset reported: CD45RA+ positively selected. CDR3 coding DNA: TGTGCCAGCAGCTTAGCAGGGGGCTATGGCTACACCTTC. Its translation: CASSLAGGYGYTF. The variable domain in full, completed from reference TRBV7-9 and TRBJ1-2, reads DTGVSQNPRHKITKRGQNVTFRCDPISEHNRLYWYRQTLGQGPEFLTYFQNEAQLEKSRLLSDRFSAERPKGSFSTLEIQRTEQGDSAMYLCASSLAGGYGYTFGSGTRLTVV.